Each of the 18 T cell receptor beta chains below was sequenced from the same sample in a study of blood T cell repertoires in COVID-19. The method was immunoSEQ multiplex PCR; TCRdb's version includes in-frame clones alone and lacks a portion of them. The repertoire holds 70,000 to 85,000 clones, with 80% to 90% as singletons. Source material: peripheral blood. These receptor sequences come from a woman over 75 with acute or convalescent COVID-19.

The J gene is TRBJ2-7, the V gene TRBV30, with 7 bases aligning to TRBD1. The CDR3 has 15 amino acids. The junction had 11 bases not matched to a gene; V was cut back by 4 bases and J by 2 bases. Looked up from germline, CDR1 is GTSNPN and CDR2 is SVGIG (reference sequence). CDR3 DNA: TGTGCCTGGACCTCCTGGGGACAGATAACCTACGAGCAGTACTTC. This gives the protein CAWTSWGQITYEQYF. Complete variable domain (other parts from reference TRBV30 and TRBJ2-7): SQTIHQWPATLVQPVGSPLSLECTVEGTSNPNLYWYRQAAGRGLQLLFYSVGIGQISSEVPQNLSASRPQDRQFILSSKKLLLSDSGFYLCAWTSWGQITYEQYFGPGTRLTVT.

The gene calls are TRBV6-2 or TRBV6-3 and TRBJ1-6, with 8 bases lining up with TRBD1. The V gene's germline CDR1 is MNHEY and CDR2 SVGEGT. J lost 10 bases, V lost 4 bases, and 9 bases had no gene match. This CDR3 is 15 amino acids long. DNA of the CDR3: TGTGCCAGCAGTTCGCCCAGGGGGCGAGACTCACCCCTCCACTTT. Encoded protein: CASSSPRGRDSPLHF.

This clone was observed a few times. The gene calls are TRBV7-9 and TRBJ2-2, with 8 bases aligning to TRBD1. Losses at the gene ends were 5 bases for V and 7 bases for J; bases not matched to a gene: 6. The CDR3 has 14 amino acids. CDR1 is SEHNR, CDR2 FQNEAQ, per germline (reference sequence). In DNA, the CDR3 is TGTGCCAGCAGCACCAGGGGGCCGAGCGGGGAGCTGTTTTTT. Translation: CASSTRGPSGELFF.

This clone was found a few times. This rearrangement joins TRBV27 to TRBJ1-6; maybe TRBD1 (6 bases). The germline CDR1 and CDR2 sequences are MNHEY and SMNVEV (reference sequence). V lost 2 bases, J lost 0 bases, and 14 bases lay in between. The CDR3 is 18 residues long. The CDR3 reads CASSLSLTGTSYNSPLHF. Written as DNA, the CDR3 is TGTGCCAGCAGTTTAAGCCTAACAGGGACCTCCTATAATTCACCCCTCCACTTT.

The genes are TRBV24-1 and TRBJ1-2, with D unclear. The CDR3 totals 16 residues. The germline CDR1 and CDR2 sequences are KGHDR and SFDVKD. The V end lost 0 bases, the J end lost 2 bases, and 12 bases lay between the germline ends. Here the CDR3 reads CATSDLLLVQNYGYTF. DNA for the CDR3: TGTGCCACCAGTGATTTGCTTTTAGTACAGAACTATGGCTACACCTTC.

This clone was detected only once. The chain carries TRBV28 and TRBJ2-1, with 8 bases that match TRBD2. Trimming removed 8 bases from V and 0 bases from J; junction bases left unmatched: 9. Germline V gene lookup returns CDR1 MDHEN and CDR2 SYDVKM. The CDR3 loop spans 16 amino acids. CDR3 region: CASGSGGAGSYNEQFF. The CDR3 region has the DNA TGTGCCAGCGGATCGGGAGGGGCTGGCTCCTACAATGAGCAGTTCTTC.

The V gene is TRBV7-6, the J gene TRBJ1-5; TRBD1 might be the D (5 bases). V was clipped by 5 bases and J by 5 bases, with 16 bases between them. This CDR3 has 15 amino acids. Germline V gives CDR1 SGHVS, CDR2 FNYEAQ. The CDR3 loop is CASSILPGLYQPQHF. CDR3 sequence (DNA): TGTGCCAGCAGCATTCTACCGGGACTTTATCAGCCCCAGCATTTT.

V usage is TRBV25-1 and J usage is TRBJ1-1; 7 nucleotides align to TRBD1. The CDR3 length is 14 residues. CDR1 and CDR2 from the germline V gene are MGHDK and SYGVNS. Germline trimming cut 7 bases from V and 0 bases from J; bases unmatched to any gene: 5. The CDR3 coding sequence is TGTGCCAGCAACCAACAGGGGTTGAACACTGAAGCTTTCTTT. Protein: CASNQQGLNTEAFF.

This clone was counted only a few times. The CDR3 nucleotides are TGTGCTAGTGGTTTGGGACTAGCCACTTGGGATACGCAGTATTTT. Amino acids: CASGLGLATWDTQYF. The chain employs TRBV12-5 and TRBJ2-3; 7 positions match TRBD2. Trimming cost V 1 base and J 6 bases; bases outside gene matches: 7. Germline V lookup: CDR1 LGHNT, CDR2 FRNRAP. There are 15 residues in the CDR3.

V and J are TRBV9 and TRBJ1-5, with a weak D call TRBD1 (6 bases). The length of the CDR3 is 14 residues. V was shortened by 3 bases and J by 3 bases, with 10 bases between the two germline ends. Germline V gives CDR1 SGDLS, CDR2 YYNGEE. The CDR3 region has the DNA TGTGCCAGCAGCGGAGGACAGATCAATCAGCCCCAGCATTTT. As protein: CASSGGQINQPQHF.

The chain combines TRBV5-8 with TRBJ2-7; TRBD2 is a possible D gene (6 bases). The CDR3 has 14 amino acids. In germline, CDR1 is SGHTS, CDR2 YDEGEE. The V and J ends lost 4 bases and 2 bases respectively, with 13 bases between them. CDR3 sequence: CASSPGGATYEQYF. The CDR3 DNA sequence: TGTGCCAGCAGCCCCGGCGGGGCTACCTACGAGCAGTACTTC.

The DNA of the CDR3 is TGTGCCAGCAGCTTGGAGGGAGGACCTAACTATGGCTACACCTTC. Its translation: CASSLEGGPNYGYTF. The chain joins TRBV5-6 to TRBJ1-2; no firm D call. V lost 0 bases and J 0 bases, leaving 9 bases between the germline ends. The CDR3 extends over 15 amino acids. Germline values: CDR1 SGHDT, CDR2 YYEEEE.

The sample holds a few counts of this clone. The CDR3 is CASDRDRGGEQYF. The CDR3 DNA reads TGTGCCAGTGACCGGGACAGAGGGGGCGAGCAGTACTTC. The chain couples TRBV2 to TRBJ2-7, with 7 bases lining up with TRBD1. Germline CDR1 is SNHLY and CDR2 is FYNNEI. Unmatched junction bases numbered 11, after V lost 9 bases and J lost 6 bases. CDR3 length: 13 amino acids.

The chain recombines TRBV25-1 with TRBJ2-7; 8 bases map to TRBD1. CDR3 length: 18 amino acids. CDR1 and CDR2 from the germline V gene are MGHDK and SYGVNS. With 4 bases clipped from V and 2 bases from J, the junction kept 16 bases outside the gene matches. The CDR3 DNA sequence: TGTGCCAGCAGTGGACACCAAATCCGGACAGGGTGGCCCTACGAGCAGTACTTC. Translating gives CASSGHQIRTGWPYEQYF.

CDR3 region: CASSVGASTNEKLFF. In nucleotides, the CDR3 is TGTGCCAGCAGCGTAGGAGCCTCAACTAATGAAAAACTGTTTTTT. This chain joins TRBV9 and TRBJ1-4, with unresolved D. Trimming removed 0 bases at V and 0 bases at J, with 6 bases between. In germline, CDR1 is SGDLS, CDR2 YYNGEE. This CDR3 is 15 amino acids long.

The chain joins TRBV3-1 (or the pseudogene TRBV3-2) to TRBJ1-6; 7 bases agree with TRBD1. The CDR3 runs to 16 residues. The V and J ends lost 5 bases and 1 base, in that order; junction bases with no gene match: 5. Germline CDR1 is LGHDT and CDR2 is YNNKEL (reference sequence). CDR3 sequence: CASSDTGVSYNSPLHF. DNA for the CDR3: TGTGCCAGCAGCGATACAGGGGTGTCCTATAATTCACCCCTCCACTTT.

V is TRBV5-6 and J is TRBJ1-1; 7 bases align to TRBD1. CDR1 is SGHDT, CDR2 YYEEEE, per germline. V was clipped by 4 bases and J by 5 bases; unmatched bases: 17. This CDR3 region has 17 residues. The DNA for the CDR3 is TGTGCCAGCAGCGCTTTGGGGACAGCCCCTTTGGGGACTGAAGCTTTCTTT. It translates to CASSALGTAPLGTEAFF. Full variable domain (missing parts from reference TRBV5-6 and TRBJ1-1): DAGVTQSPTHLIKTRGQQVTLRCSPKSGHDTVSWYQQALGQGPQFIFQYYEEEERQRGNFPDRFSGHQFPNYSSELNVNALLLGDSALYLCASSALGTAPLGTEAFFGQGTRLTVV.

The chain joins TRBV10-1 to TRBJ2-3; 10 bases are a match to TRBD2. The CDR3 totals 15 residues. The J segment lost 2 bases and the V segment lost 6 bases, leaving 5 bases of the junction unmatched. CDR1 and CDR2 (germline): WNHNN, SYGVQD (reference sequence). The CDR3 is CASSSSGRNTDTQYF. The CDR3 DNA reads as TGCGCCAGCAGCTCTAGCGGGAGAAACACAGATACGCAGTATTTT.